Listed below are T cell receptor beta chains from one sample, sequenced in a study of cytomegalovirus exposure and HLA in healthy donors. Only in-frame clones appear in the TCRdb table, and some are missing; sequencing was by immunoSEQ multiplex PCR. The repertoire holds 98,000 or so clones, almost 96% seen once, with 0.67% in the top ten. Sequencing was done on a sample of PBMCs. The receptors were sampled from a woman between 18 and 29 years old in good health and CMV-seronegative. CDR3s include the opening cysteine and the closing phenylalanine or tryptophan. Each record gives: V gene, clone size, J gene, D gene, CDR3 DNA, CDR3 protein. A D gene is named only where the DNA matches it firmly. Rows give clone size only sometimes, using once, few, many, or a class for an expanded clone.

TRBV4-1	NA	TRBJ2-7	TRBD2	TGCGCCAGCAGCCTTCGGACTAGCGGGGGATACGAGCAGTACTTC	CASSLRTSGGYEQYF
TRBV5-6	NA	TRBJ1-5	TRBD1	TGTGCCAGCAGCTGGGGACAGCACAATCAGCCCCAGCATTTT	CASSWGQHNQPQHF
TRBV6-1	NA	TRBJ2-1	TRBD1	TGTGCCAGCACCCTCTTAAAGACAGGGGGCAATGAGCAGTTCTTC	CASTLLKTGGNEQFF
TRBV19	few	TRBJ1-6	NA	TGTGCCAGTAAATACAGCCCCTATAATTCACCCCTCCACTTT	CASKYSPYNSPLHF
TRBV6-6	NA	TRBJ1-2	TRBD1	TGTGCCAGCAGTCCGCGACAGGGTCTAGATGGCTACACCTTC	CASSPRQGLDGYTF
TRBV5-1	NA	TRBJ2-1	TRBD2	TGCGCCAGCAGCGTGCTATCTAGCGGGGGAACTAACAATGAGCAGTTCTTC	CASSVLSSGGTNNEQFF
TRBV28	NA	TRBJ2-3	NA	TGTGCCAGCAGCCCTCCGGGAATGGGCTCTAGCACAGATACGCAGTATTTT	CASSPPGMGSSTDTQYF
TRBV7-9	NA	TRBJ2-1	NA	TGTGCCAGCAGCTTGAGGGCTAGTGGCCACAATGAGCAGTTCTTC	CASSLRASGHNEQFF
TRBV9	NA	TRBJ1-2	NA	TGTGCCAGCAGCGTAGAGGGGGTGGGCTATGGCTACACCTTC	CASSVEGVGYGYTF
TRBV6-1	NA	TRBJ1-5	NA	TGTGCCAGCAGTGAAGGCGAGATTGCGGTGAGTCAGCCCCAGCATTTT	CASSEGEIAVSQPQHF
TRBV7-8	NA	TRBJ2-5	TRBD2	TGTGCCAGCAGCCCCCCCTGGGTGAGGACTAGCGGGGGGCCAGAGGAGACCCAGTACTTC	CASSPPWVRTSGGPEETQYF
TRBV29-1	once	TRBJ2-3	NA	TGCAGCGGCAAACAGGGTATTGATACGCAGTATTTT	CSGKQGIDTQYF
TRBV29-1	few	TRBJ1-2	TRBD1	TGCAGCGTGACAACAGGGGAGATCAATGGCTACACCTTC	CSVTTGEINGYTF
TRBV9	NA	TRBJ1-1	NA	TGTGCCAGCAGCGTGGGTCGGGGTAGAGAGGGTGAAGCTTTCTTT	CASSVGRGREGEAFF